This T cell receptor (beta chain) derives from a study of blood T cell repertoires in COVID-19. On the study more broadly: COVID-19 samples from acute and convalescent phases originated in the United States, Italy and Spain. PBMCs, B-cell-depleted T cells, or T cells provided the cDNA or gDNA that made up the material.

This clone was recorded once. The CDR3 totals 13 residues. The germline V and J ends were trimmed by 6 bases and 8 bases, with 11 bases remaining between them. Germline CDR1 and CDR2: MDHEN and SYDVKM. How the authors handled the data: Nucleated cell number was recorded as an estimate derived from reference gene primer amplification. Here immunoSEQ multiplex PCR was the method, and the copy in TCRdb shows in-frame clones only, minus some. That table is the source of V, J and clone size, and D and trimming were worked out from the DNA. The profile shows some 130,000 clones, almost 80% of them singletons.

Sample: peripheral blood. The chain has TRBV28 and TRBJ1-6; D is perhaps TRBD1 (6 bases). The sequence was collected from a man between 60 and 75 years old who had recovered from COVID-19. CDR3 sequence: CASRFRGYSPLHF. In nucleotides, the CDR3 is TGTGCCAGCAGGTTCAGGGGTTATTCACCCCTCCACTTT.